The 9 T cell receptor beta chains below come from one sample, sequenced in a study of T cell changes during pregnancy in multiple sclerosis. Some clones are missing from TCRdb's copy, which holds only in-frame ones; the method was immunoSEQ multiplex PCR. The data hold about 38,000 clones, with about 87% observed a single time. The sequenced sample was CD4+ T cells from peripheral blood mononuclear cells, obtained before pregnancy. These receptors originate from a female donor with multiple sclerosis, enrolled in a pregnancy study.

CDR3 sequence (DNA): TGTGCCAGCAAAAAGATACGGGGGGGCGAGGCAGATACGCAGTATTTT. Its translation: CASKKIRGGEADTQYF. The genes are TRBV2 and TRBJ2-3; 8 bases map to TRBD2. V gave up 7 bases and J gave up 4 bases; unmatched junction bases: 13. The CDR3 contains 16 residues. Germline V gene data show CDR1 as SNHLY and CDR2 as FYNNEI.

The chain carries TRBV12-5 and TRBJ2-7, with no clear D. This CDR3 contains 12 residues. Per germline, CDR1 LGHNT and CDR2 FRNRAP. Trimming took off 4 bases at V and 1 base at J, with 5 bases between the two ends. The CDR3 region has the DNA TGTGCTAGTGGTTCCGAGTCCTACGAGCAGTACTTC. Protein product: CASGSESYEQYF.

This rearrangement joins TRBV5-4 to TRBJ2-3, with TRBD2 matching 9 bases. This CDR3 comprises 16 residues. V was pared by 3 bases and J by 0 bases, with 5 bases of the junction left unmatched. Per the germline V gene, CDR1 is SGHNT and CDR2 is YYREEE (reference sequence). The CDR3 nucleotides are TGTGCCAGCAGCTCCAAGACTAGCGGTAGCACAGATACGCAGTATTTT. This encodes CASSSKTSGSTDTQYF.

V gene TRBV7-2 combines with J gene TRBJ2-5; weak D call: TRBD2 (5 bases). V was shortened by 1 base and J by 5 bases, with 8 bases between the two germline ends. Germline assignment: CDR1 SGHTA and CDR2 FQGNSA. The CDR3 has 13 amino acids. The CDR3 nucleotides read TGTGCCAGCAGCTTAGGGAGGACTGAGACCCAGTACTTC. Its translation: CASSLGRTETQYF.

This rearrangement joins TRBV29-1 to TRBJ1-2; D may be TRBD1 (5 bases). The ends were cut back, 3 bases at V and 8 bases at J, with 10 bases in the middle. Germline V gives CDR1 SQVTM, CDR2 ANQGSEA. This CDR3 has 11 residues. The CDR3 loop reads CSVDREQGYTF. CDR3 nucleotide sequence: TGCAGCGTTGACAGGGAACAAGGCTACACCTTC.

The V call is TRBV4-3, the J call TRBJ2-2; possible D gene TRBD1, 6 bases. Trimming shortened V by 1 base and J by 6 bases, and 9 bases separated the two germline ends. CDR1 is LGHNA and CDR2 is YSLEER in the germline V gene. The CDR3 covers 14 residues. CDR3 protein: CASSQGGRAGELFF. CDR3 DNA: TGCGCCAGCAGCCAAGGGGGGCGGGCCGGGGAGCTGTTTTTT.

The chain is built from TRBV2 and TRBJ1-1, with D tentatively TRBD1 (5 bases). CDR1 is SNHLY, CDR2 FYNNEI, per germline. The CDR3 extends over 15 amino acids. Trimming removed 6 bases at V and 0 bases at J, with 14 bases between. The CDR3 region is CASRVLTEMNTEAFF. CDR3 in DNA: TGTGCCAGCAGGGTGTTGACAGAGATGAACACTGAAGCTTTCTTT.

The J gene is TRBJ2-3, the V gene TRBV11-3; possible D gene TRBD1, 5 bases. The CDR3 has 15 amino acids. V was clipped by 2 bases and J by 7 bases, with 16 bases between them. Germline V gene data show CDR1 as SGHNT and CDR2 as YENEEA. CDR3 DNA sequence: TGTGCCAGCAGCTTATCTGGGCAGGGCATCAATACGCAGTATTTT. The encoded protein is CASSLSGQGINTQYF.

Points on this clone: The germline gene is not matched at one end of the junction; a read error may be the cause. The rearrangement links TRBV10-2 to TRBJ2-3, with 11 bases fitting TRBD2. This CDR3 contains 15 residues. From germline, CDR1 is WSHSY and CDR2 SAAADI. The CDR3 reads CASSLTSGATGTQYF. The CDR3 region has the DNA TGCGCCAGCAGCCTGACTAGCGGGGCGACAGGTACGCAGTATTTT.